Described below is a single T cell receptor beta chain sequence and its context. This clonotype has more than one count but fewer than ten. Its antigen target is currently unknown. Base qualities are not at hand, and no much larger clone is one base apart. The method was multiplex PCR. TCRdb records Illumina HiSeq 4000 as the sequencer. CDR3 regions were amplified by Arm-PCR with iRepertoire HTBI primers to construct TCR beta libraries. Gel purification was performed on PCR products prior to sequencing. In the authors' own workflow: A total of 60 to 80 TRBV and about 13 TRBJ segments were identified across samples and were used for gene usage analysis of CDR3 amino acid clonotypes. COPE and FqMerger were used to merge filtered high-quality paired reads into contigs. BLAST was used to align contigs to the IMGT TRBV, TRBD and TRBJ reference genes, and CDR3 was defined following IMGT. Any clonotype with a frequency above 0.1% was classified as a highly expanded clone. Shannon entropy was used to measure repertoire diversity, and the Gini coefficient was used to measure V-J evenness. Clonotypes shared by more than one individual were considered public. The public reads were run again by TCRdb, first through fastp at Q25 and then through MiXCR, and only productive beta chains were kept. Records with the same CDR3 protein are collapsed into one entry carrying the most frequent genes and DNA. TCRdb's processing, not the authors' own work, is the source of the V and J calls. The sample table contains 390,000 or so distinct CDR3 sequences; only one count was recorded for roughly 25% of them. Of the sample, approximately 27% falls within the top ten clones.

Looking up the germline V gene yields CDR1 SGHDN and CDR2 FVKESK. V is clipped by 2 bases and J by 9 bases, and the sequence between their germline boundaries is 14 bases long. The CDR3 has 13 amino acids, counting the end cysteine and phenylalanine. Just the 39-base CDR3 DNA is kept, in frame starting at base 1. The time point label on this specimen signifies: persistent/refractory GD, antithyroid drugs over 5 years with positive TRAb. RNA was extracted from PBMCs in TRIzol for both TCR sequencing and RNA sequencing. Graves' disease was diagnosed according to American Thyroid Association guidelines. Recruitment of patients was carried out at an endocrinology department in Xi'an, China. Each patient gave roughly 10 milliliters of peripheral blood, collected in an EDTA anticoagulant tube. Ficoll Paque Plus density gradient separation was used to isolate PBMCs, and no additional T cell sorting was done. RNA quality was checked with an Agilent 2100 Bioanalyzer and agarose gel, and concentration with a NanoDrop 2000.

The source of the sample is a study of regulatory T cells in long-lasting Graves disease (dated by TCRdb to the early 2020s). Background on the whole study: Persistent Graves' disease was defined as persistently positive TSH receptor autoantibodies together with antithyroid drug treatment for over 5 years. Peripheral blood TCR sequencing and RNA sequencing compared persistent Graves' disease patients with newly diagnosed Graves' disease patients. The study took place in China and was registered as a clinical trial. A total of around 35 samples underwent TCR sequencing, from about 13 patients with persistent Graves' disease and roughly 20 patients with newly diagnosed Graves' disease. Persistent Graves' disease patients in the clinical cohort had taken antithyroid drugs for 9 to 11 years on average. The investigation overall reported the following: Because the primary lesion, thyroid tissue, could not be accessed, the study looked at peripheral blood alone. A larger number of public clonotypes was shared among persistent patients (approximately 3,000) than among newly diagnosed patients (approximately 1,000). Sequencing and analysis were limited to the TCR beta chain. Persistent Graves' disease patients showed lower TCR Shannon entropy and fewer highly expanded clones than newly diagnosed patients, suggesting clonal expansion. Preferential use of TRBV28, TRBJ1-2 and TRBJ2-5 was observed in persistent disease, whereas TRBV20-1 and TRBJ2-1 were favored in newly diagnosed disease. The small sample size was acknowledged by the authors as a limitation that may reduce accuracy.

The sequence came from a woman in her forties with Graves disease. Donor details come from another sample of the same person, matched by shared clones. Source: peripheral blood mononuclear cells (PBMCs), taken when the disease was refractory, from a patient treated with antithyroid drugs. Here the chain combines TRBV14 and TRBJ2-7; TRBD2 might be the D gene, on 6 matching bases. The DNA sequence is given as TGTGCCAGCAGCCAACCCGGAGGGCAGAGGCAGTACTTC. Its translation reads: CASSQPGGQRQYF.